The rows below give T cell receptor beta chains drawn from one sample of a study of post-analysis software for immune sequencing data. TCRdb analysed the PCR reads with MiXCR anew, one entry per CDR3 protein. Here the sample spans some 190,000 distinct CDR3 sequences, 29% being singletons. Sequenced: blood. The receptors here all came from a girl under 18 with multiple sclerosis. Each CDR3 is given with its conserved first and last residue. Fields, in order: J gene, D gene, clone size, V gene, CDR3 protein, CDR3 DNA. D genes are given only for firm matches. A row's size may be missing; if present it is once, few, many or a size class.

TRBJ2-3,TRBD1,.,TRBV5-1,CASSTGQTIRTDTQYF,TGCGCCAGCAGCACGGGACAGACAATCAGAACAGATACGCAGTATTTT
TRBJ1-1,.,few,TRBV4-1,CASSQVGTRTEAFF,TGCGCCAGCAGCCAAGTGGGGACGCGCACTGAAGCTTTCTTT
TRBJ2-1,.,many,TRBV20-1,CSARGGFAINEQFF,TGCAGTGCTAGAGGGGGGTTTGCTATCAATGAGCAGTTCTTC
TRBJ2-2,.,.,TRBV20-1,CSARETRSTGELFF,TGCAGTGCTAGAGAAACGAGGAGCACCGGGGAGCTGTTTTTT
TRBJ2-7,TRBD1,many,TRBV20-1,CSAATGTAAYEQYF,TGCAGTGCTGCCACCGGGACAGCAGCCTACGAGCAGTACTTC
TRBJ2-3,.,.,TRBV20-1,CSPTVNRDTQYF,TGCAGTCCAACCGTCAACCGAGATACGCAGTATTTT
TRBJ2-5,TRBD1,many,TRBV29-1,CSVGQGVETQYF,TGCAGCGTCGGACAGGGGGTCGAGACCCAGTACTTC
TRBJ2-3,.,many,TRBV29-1,CSVGRDTSTDTQYF,TGCAGCGTCGGAAGAGATACTAGCACAGATACGCAGTATTTT
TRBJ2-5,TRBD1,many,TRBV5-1,CASTPGQKGETQYF,TGCGCCAGCACGCCGGGACAGAAAGGGGAGACCCAGTACTTC
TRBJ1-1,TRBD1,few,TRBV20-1,CSALGGGGRYTEAFF,TGCAGTGCCCTAGGGGGCGGGGGGCGGTACACTGAAGCTTTCTTT
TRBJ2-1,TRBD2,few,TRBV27,CASSPMAGGLNEQFF,TGTGCCAGCAGCCCCATGGCGGGAGGTCTTAATGAGCAGTTCTTC
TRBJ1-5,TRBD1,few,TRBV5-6,CASSHRQGMNQPQHF,TGTGCCAGCAGCCACCGACAGGGCATGAATCAGCCCCAGCATTTT
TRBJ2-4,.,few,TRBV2,CASRSTLGVTAKNIQYF,TGTGCCAGCAGATCAACGTTGGGGGTGACTGCCAAAAACATTCAGTACTTC
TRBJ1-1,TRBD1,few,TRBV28,CASSPGGQSEAFF,TGTGCCAGCAGTCCCGGGGGACAGTCTGAAGCTTTCTTT
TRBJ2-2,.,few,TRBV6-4,CASSDGTVGAGELFF,TGTGCCAGCAGTGACGGAACAGTTGGCGCCGGGGAGCTGTTTTTT
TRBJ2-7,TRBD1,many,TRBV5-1,CASSLFSGQGVHEQYF,TGCGCCAGCAGCTTGTTTTCAGGACAGGGTGTCCACGAGCAGTACTTC
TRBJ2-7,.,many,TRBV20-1,CSAPIISYEQYF,TGCAGTGCTCCAATAATCTCCTACGAGCAGTACTTC
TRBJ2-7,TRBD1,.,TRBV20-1,CSAPGQGSSYEQYF,TGCAGTGCGCCAGGACAGGGAAGCTCCTACGAGCAGTACTTC